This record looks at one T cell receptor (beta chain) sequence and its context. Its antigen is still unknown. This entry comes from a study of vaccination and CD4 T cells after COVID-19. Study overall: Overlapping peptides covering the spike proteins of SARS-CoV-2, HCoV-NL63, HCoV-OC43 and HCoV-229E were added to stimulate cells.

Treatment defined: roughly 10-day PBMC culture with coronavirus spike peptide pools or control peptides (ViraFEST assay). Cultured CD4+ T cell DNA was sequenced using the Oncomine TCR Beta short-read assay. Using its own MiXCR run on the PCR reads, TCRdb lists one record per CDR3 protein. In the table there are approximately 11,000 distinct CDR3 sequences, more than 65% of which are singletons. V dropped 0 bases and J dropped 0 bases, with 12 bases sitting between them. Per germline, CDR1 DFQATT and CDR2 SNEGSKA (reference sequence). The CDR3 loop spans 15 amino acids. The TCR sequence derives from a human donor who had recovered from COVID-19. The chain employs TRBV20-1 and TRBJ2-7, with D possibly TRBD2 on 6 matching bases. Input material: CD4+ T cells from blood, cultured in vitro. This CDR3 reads CSARDNSGFSYEQYF. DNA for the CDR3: TGCAGTGCTAGAGATAACAGCGGGTTCTCCTACGAGCAGTACTTC.